These 15 T cell receptor beta chains came from one sample sequenced in a study of shared clonotypes between healthy human individuals. TCRdb's table, derived via immunoSEQ multiplex PCR, lists solely in-frame clones and lacks some. The repertoire holds a few million clones, with around 93% as singletons. Terminally differentiated effector memory CD45RA+ cells were excluded by CCR7 positive selection of CD45RO-negative cells. Sequences were obtained from naive CD8+ T cells from PBMCs. Receptors originate from a man aged 18 to 35 in good health. Some clones in this sample may be carry-over from other donors' samples.

The chain couples TRBV4-2 to TRBJ1-4; D remains ambiguous. Trimming removed 4 bases from V and 4 bases from J, with 16 bases in between. Germline V lookup: CDR1 LGHNA, CDR2 YNFKEQ. The CDR3 length is 16 residues. CDR3 loop: CASSPFGGVGNEKLFF. CDR3 in DNA: TGTGCCAGCAGCCCATTCGGTGGGGTAGGTAATGAAAAACTGTTTTTT.

This chain links TRBV28 with TRBJ2-7; D is unclear. CDR1 and CDR2 (germline): MDHEN, SYDVKM. Trimming took off 9 bases at V and 3 bases at J, with 9 bases between the two ends. The CDR3 covers 11 residues. The CDR3 DNA is TGTGCCAGTGCCTGGGGCTACGAGCAGTACTTC. Translating it yields CASAWGYEQYF. The full variable domain, completed using reference TRBV28 and TRBJ2-7, is DVKVTQSSRYLVKRTGEKVFLECVQDMDHENMFWYRQDPGLGLRLIYFSYDVKMKEKGDIPEGYSVSREKKERFSLILESASTNQTSMYLCASAWGYEQYFGPGTRLTVT.

The rearrangement joins TRBV11-3 to TRBJ2-1; possibly TRBD2 for D (6 bases). The CDR3 is made up of 16 amino acids. The germline gives CDR1 SGHNT, CDR2 YENEEA. V lost 5 bases, J lost 7 bases, and 21 bases lay in between. Written as DNA, the CDR3 is TGTGCCAGCAGCCCTCTAACGGGAGTATTCGGTAATGAGCAGTTCTTC. Translation gives CASSPLTGVFGNEQFF.

Details on this clone: In the same sample, other DNA sequences code for this CDR3. The chain has TRBV7-9 and TRBJ2-7, with a weak D call TRBD1 (5 bases). Germline values: CDR1 SEHNR, CDR2 FQNEAQ (reference sequence). The CDR3 contains 12 residues. Trimming cost V 5 bases and J 3 bases, with 8 bases left between them. The CDR3 protein is CASSPGHYEQYF. The CDR3 DNA follows: TGTGCCAGCAGCCCCGGACACTACGAGCAGTACTTC. Complete variable domain (other parts from reference TRBV7-9 and TRBJ2-7): DTGVSQNPRHKITKRGQNVTFRCDPISEHNRLYWYRQTLGQGPEFLTYFQNEAQLEKSRLLSDRFSAERPKGSFSTLEIQRTEQGDSAMYLCASSPGHYEQYFGPGTRLTVT.

This clone is a singleton in its sample. The gene calls are TRBV7-8 and TRBJ2-7; D may be TRBD1 or TRBD2 (6 bases each). With 8 bases removed from V and 6 bases from J, the gap between germline ends came to 14 bases. The germline V gene encodes CDR1 SGHVS and CDR2 FQNEAQ. The CDR3 is made up of 12 amino acids. DNA for the CDR3: TGTGCCAGCGAAAACGGAGGGGGCGAGCAGTACTTC. It yields the protein CASENGGGEQYF.

J is TRBJ2-7 and V is TRBV4-1; unclear D gene. Germline CDR1 MGHRA, CDR2 YSYEKL. The V end was cut by 3 bases, the J end by 0 bases, with 15 bases between. This CDR3 has 16 residues. The DNA for the CDR3 is TGCGCCAGCAGCCACGAAGAAGAACAAGGCTCCTACGAGCAGTACTTC. Translating gives CASSHEEEQGSYEQYF.

The V call is TRBV6-1, the J call TRBJ2-7; no reliable D call. CDR3 length: 14 residues. Germline CDR1 is MNHNS and CDR2 is SASEGT. The germline V and J ends were trimmed by 7 bases and 6 bases, with 19 bases remaining between them. CDR3 nucleotides: TGTGCCAGCAACTGGAACTCGCGGCCTTCCGAGCAGTACTTC. Its protein product is CASNWNSRPSEQYF.

The V call is TRBV29-1, the J call TRBJ2-1; maybe TRBD2 (6 bases). Trimming cost V 6 bases and J 6 bases, with 18 bases left between them. CDR1 and CDR2 (germline): SQVTM, ANQGSEA. The CDR3 spans 14 residues. CDR3 DNA: TGCAGCGTCCAGGTGGGGGGTTTCCTCAATGAGCAGTTCTTC. Translating it yields CSVQVGGFLNEQFF.

The chain carries TRBV4-3 and TRBJ1-2; 9 bases are a match to TRBD1. The CDR3 is 16 amino acids. The germline CDR1 and CDR2 sequences are LGHNA and YSLEER. Germline trimming cut 0 bases from V and 1 base from J; bases unmatched to any gene: 3. The DNA for the CDR3 is TGCGCCAGCAGCCAAGAGGACAGGGGCCTTAACTATGGCTACACCTTC. Protein: CASSQEDRGLNYGYTF.

The gene calls are TRBV28 and TRBJ2-7; the match to TRBD1 covers 9 bases. The CDR3 covers 14 residues. V shed 6 bases and J 4 bases; nucleotides not matched to a gene: 7. The V gene's germline CDR1 is MDHEN and CDR2 SYDVKM. CDR3 residues: CASSNTGGRYEQYF. The DNA for the CDR3 is TGTGCCAGCAGCAACACAGGGGGCAGGTACGAGCAGTACTTC.

V and J are TRBV9 and TRBJ2-3, with D perhaps matching TRBD2 (5 bases). Germline V lookup: CDR1 SGDLS, CDR2 YYNGEE. CDR3 length: 16 amino acids. The ends were cut back, 2 bases at V and 6 bases at J, with 19 bases in the middle. The CDR3 sequence: CASSVWTGERTDTQYF. The CDR3 region has the DNA TGTGCCAGCAGCGTCTGGACTGGCGAAAGGACGGATACGCAGTATTTT.

The sample holds a few counts of this clone. The rearrangement uses TRBV29-1 and TRBJ1-5; the D is unclear. Germline assignment: CDR1 SQVTM and CDR2 ANQGSEA. V gave up 5 bases and J gave up 3 bases, with 11 bases separating them. This CDR3 has 13 residues. CDR3 sequence reads: CSVITLDNQPQHF. CDR3 nucleotide sequence: TGCAGCGTTATCACGCTTGACAATCAGCCCCAGCATTTT.

This clone has just one count. The V gene is TRBV18, the J gene TRBJ2-7; 7 bases match TRBD1. The J segment lost 3 bases and the V segment lost 3 bases, leaving 8 bases of the junction unmatched. CDR1 is KGHSH, CDR2 LQKENI, per germline. The CDR3 has 15 residues. In DNA form, the CDR3 reads TGTGCCAGCTCACCCCCAACGGGGACAGACTACGAGCAGTACTTC. Translated: CASSPPTGTDYEQYF.

V is TRBV30 and J is TRBJ2-3, with D possibly TRBD2 on 6 matching bases. Germline values: CDR1 GTSNPN, CDR2 SVGIG (reference sequence). CDR3 length equals 14 residues. The germline V and J ends were trimmed by 4 bases and 0 bases, with 11 bases remaining between them. The CDR3 here is CAWTGEGSTDTQYF. As DNA, the CDR3 is TGTGCCTGGACGGGGGAAGGGAGCACAGATACGCAGTATTTT.

The chain recombines TRBV4-3 with TRBJ1-5, with unresolved D. This CDR3 is built from 16 residues. CDR1 is LGHNA and CDR2 is YSLEER in the germline V gene. Between the trimmed V and J ends, which lost 0 bases and 2 bases, there was a span of 11 bases. The CDR3 DNA follows: TGCGCCAGCAGCCAAGATCCGGGTGAGGGCAATCAGCCCCAGCATTTT. As protein: CASSQDPGEGNQPQHF.